This record concerns one TCR beta chain sequence. This clonotype was seen many times. The target of this receptor is not known. No qualities accompany the bases; no much larger clone lies one base away. This entry is derived from a study of CD8+CD57+ T cells in acquired aplastic anemia listed by TCRdb under 2018. Concerning the study at large: On average, sorted CD4+ and CD8+ cells yielded approximately 3 ug of extracted DNA, with a range of about 0.19 to 30 ug. A CD8+CD57+ expansion meant a frequency higher than the mean frequency seen in healthy subjects.

TCR beta VDJ combination and CDR3 sequence profiling used genomic DNA as the template. An Illumina HiSeq 2000 was used for TCR repertoire sequencing. The authors processed their data as follows. TRBV/TRBJ rearrangement plots, CDR3 size and DJ length profiles, and Simpson's diversity index were used to evaluate the repertoires. The immunodominant clone was defined as the most abundant DNA sequence in deep sequencing data. CDR3 amino acid sequences were screened for sharing across subjects and compared with published repertoires and the VDJdb database. TCRdb reworked the public reads: Q25 trimming with fastp, MiXCR clone assembly, productive beta chains retained. Rows with one shared CDR3 protein collapse into an entry with the most common genes and DNA. The V and J calls and clone size come from TCRdb's table, not from the authors' own analysis. Within this sample are around 150,000 distinct CDR3 sequences, with 45% to 55% of them counted one time only. In total, the top ten clones hold approximately 3% of the sample.

Patients chosen for sequencing had shown expansion of CD8+CD57+ cells by flow cytometry. Severe acquired aplastic anemia was diagnosed in all patients according to International Study of Aplastic Anemia and Agranulocytosis and Camitta criteria. No therapy had been received by the patients at the time of blood sampling. The study deep-sequenced TCR repertoires of sorted CD4+ and CD8+ blood T cells from severe aplastic anemia patients and healthy subjects. In the USA, patient enrollment took place under clinicaltrials.gov protocols 00001620, 01623167, 00001397, 00071045, 00081523 and 00961064. Ficoll-Paque density gradient centrifugation was used to isolate peripheral blood mononuclear cells. CD4+ and CD8+ T cells were sorted by FACS or magnetic beads before DNA extraction. V lost 5 bases and J lost 4 bases, and the count of bases not matched to a germline gene is 8. For CDR1 and CDR2, the germline V gene lists SGHTA and FQGTGA. The CDR3 runs 15 amino acids, cysteine and phenylalanine included. This entry keeps only the CDR3 DNA: 45 bases, framed from base 1.

General study outcomes and caveats: Roughly 31 CD8+ CDR3 sequences were shared between patients and controls but appeared highly expressed in patients and within their immunodominant clones. Patients and healthy controls showed no significant difference in CD8+ Simpson's diversity (P=0.060).

The chain employs TRBV7-3 and TRBJ1-3; 7 of the junction bases match TRBD1. The clonotype originates from a human donor with aplastic anemia. The sample consisted of sorted CD4+, CD8+, or CD8+CD57+ T cells (not recorded which) from PBMCs. The sequenced DNA is TGTGCCAGCAGCCTGGGGACAGACCCGGGAAACACCATATATTTT. Its protein is CASSLGTDPGNTIYF.